One and the same sample provided the 31 T cell receptor beta chains below, sequenced in a study of cytomegalovirus exposure and HLA in healthy donors. PCR involved 60 Vbeta and 13 Jbeta primers. Profiling relied on immunoSEQ multiplex PCR, and the TCRdb table lists in-frame clones only, not all of them. Among about 140,000 clones, 70% were seen once, and the ten largest hold 1.5% to 2%. Material for sequencing was PBMCs. Source of these receptors: a woman aged 30 to 39 in good health and CMV-seronegative.

The CDR3 nucleotides are TGTGCCAGCTCACCGACTGCTGACAACACCATATATTTT. Protein sequence: CASSPTADNTIYF. The chain couples TRBV18 to TRBJ1-3; D uncertain. CDR1 is KGHSH and CDR2 is LQKENI in the germline V gene. The V gene lost 3 bases and the J gene lost 7 bases, with 10 bases spanning the gap. This CDR3 spans 13 amino acids.

The V call is TRBV6-6, the J call TRBJ2-7, with 12 bases that match TRBD2. V lost 4 bases, J lost 3 bases, and 7 bases stayed unmatched. The CDR3 consists of 16 residues. Germline V lookup: CDR1 MNHNY, CDR2 SVGAGI (reference sequence). For the CDR3, the DNA is TGTGCCAGCAGTTCGGGGACTAGCGGGTTCAGCTACGAGCAGTACTTC. Translated: CASSSGTSGFSYEQYF.

The table lists this clone with a few counts. This chain's CDR3 is CSVEEVTSGVTDTQYF. For the CDR3, the DNA is TGCAGCGTTGAAGAGGTGACTAGCGGGGTCACAGATACGCAGTATTTT. The chain links TRBV29-1 to TRBJ2-3, with 11 bases matching TRBD2. The V and J ends lost 0 bases and 2 bases, in that order; junction bases with no gene match: 4. CDR1 and CDR2 from the germline V gene are SQVTM and ANQGSEA. CDR3 length: 16 amino acids.

This clone was counted between two and nine times. This chain uses TRBV5-4 with TRBJ2-5, with TRBD1 as a possible D gene (6 bases). The CDR3 contains 16 residues. Between the trimmed V and J ends, which lost 4 bases and 7 bases, there was a span of 23 bases. The germline V gene encodes CDR1 SGHNT and CDR2 YYREEE (reference sequence). The CDR3 sequence: CASSINRDKPVGTQYF. The CDR3 DNA reads TGTGCCAGCAGCATCAACCGGGACAAACCAGTAGGGACCCAGTACTTC.

The chain has TRBV5-4 and TRBJ1-6; TRBD1 matches at 10 bases. Germline loops: CDR1 SGHNT, CDR2 YYREEE (reference sequence). V lost 6 bases, J lost 5 bases, and 5 bases stayed unmatched. There are 15 residues in the CDR3. DNA of the CDR3: TGTGCCAGCACCCGACAGGGGGCGGATAATTCACCCCTCCACTTT. It codes for CASTRQGADNSPLHF.

This clone appeared a few times. V and J are TRBV5-4 and TRBJ1-2; TRBD1 matches 7 bases. Germline V gene sequence: CDR1 SGHNT, CDR2 YYREEE (reference sequence). This CDR3 has 15 residues. V was pared by 0 bases and J by 4 bases, with 6 bases of the junction left unmatched. The CDR3 sequence is CASSLDRGDAYGYTF. DNA of the CDR3: TGTGCCAGCAGCTTGGACAGGGGCGACGCCTATGGCTACACCTTC.

J is TRBJ2-3 and V is TRBV6-1, with D unresolved. CDR1 is MNHNS and CDR2 is SASEGT in the germline V gene. This CDR3 is built from 14 residues. Deletions cut 2 bases from V and 0 bases from J, with 6 bases between. The CDR3 nucleotides are TGTGCCAGCAGTGAAATGACTAGCACAGATACGCAGTATTTT. It is translated as CASSEMTSTDTQYF.

The chain joins TRBV5-1 to TRBJ2-5; D might be TRBD2 (6 bases). Germline lookup yields CDR1 SGHRS and CDR2 YFSETQ. V gave up 1 base and J gave up 3 bases, with 16 bases separating them. The CDR3 has 16 residues. The CDR3 loop is CASSLRPGRWEETQYF. The CDR3 DNA reads TGCGCCAGCAGCTTGAGGCCAGGGAGGTGGGAAGAGACCCAGTACTTC.

This clone was counted a single time. V and J are TRBV19 and TRBJ2-2; perhaps TRBD2 as D (6 bases). The ends were cut back, 3 bases at V and 4 bases at J, with 12 bases in the middle. The germline V gene encodes CDR1 LNHDA and CDR2 SQIVND (reference sequence). The CDR3 runs 15 residues. CDR3 in amino acids: CASSIKGGVTGELFF. As DNA, the CDR3 is TGTGCCAGTAGTATCAAGGGCGGGGTCACCGGGGAGCTGTTTTTT.

This chain uses TRBV6-5 with TRBJ2-5; tentatively, D is TRBD2 (7 bases). Germline CDR1 MNHEY, CDR2 SVGAGI. V shed 0 bases and J shed 0 bases, with 11 bases lying between them. The CDR3 loop spans 16 amino acids. CDR3 sequence reads: CASSYSRRGHQETQYF. Written as DNA, the CDR3 is TGTGCCAGCAGTTACTCGCGGCGGGGGCACCAAGAGACCCAGTACTTC.

The V call is TRBV27, the J call TRBJ2-3; TRBD2 matches at 7 bases. CDR1 is MNHEY, CDR2 SMNVEV, per germline (reference sequence). J lost 8 bases, V lost 7 bases, and 12 bases had no gene match. The CDR3 loop spans 14 amino acids. The CDR3 here is CASKRGDTSATQYF. The CDR3 DNA reads TGTGCCAGCAAGCGGGGAGACACATCGGCTACGCAGTATTTT.

This rearrangement joins TRBV9 to TRBJ2-1; TRBD2 matches 9 bases. The CDR3 extends over 16 amino acids. The germline V gene encodes CDR1 SGDLS and CDR2 YYNGEE. Trimming removed 4 bases from V and 9 bases from J; junction bases left unmatched: 14. CDR3 sequence reads: CASSPLGVAGDVEQFF. The CDR3 coding sequence is TGTGCCAGCAGCCCTCTAGGGGTAGCGGGAGATGTTGAGCAGTTCTTC.

This clone was recorded only once. The chain uses TRBV11-2 and TRBJ1-6; D is undetermined. V lost 5 bases to trimming and J lost 0 bases, with 8 bases between them. Germline assignment: CDR1 SGHAT and CDR2 FQNNGV. The CDR3 has 15 amino acids. The CDR3, as DNA: TGTGCCAGCAGCGGTCTTAGCTCCTATAATTCACCCCTCCACTTT. Translated: CASSGLSSYNSPLHF.

The genes are TRBV27 and TRBJ1-5, with a weak D call TRBD1 (5 bases). Trimming left V 2 bases short and J 7 bases short, with 12 bases between. The CDR3 extends over 14 amino acids. CDR1 MNHEY and CDR2 SMNVEV come from the germline V gene (reference sequence). The CDR3 sequence: CASSLIWGGQPQHF. CDR3 bases: TGTGCCAGCAGTTTAATTTGGGGGGGGCAGCCCCAGCATTTT.

The rearrangement links TRBV29-1 to TRBJ2-2; TRBD1 matches at 9 bases. V gave up 4 bases and J gave up 6 bases; unmatched junction bases: 0. The CDR3 contains 12 residues. Per germline, CDR1 SQVTM and CDR2 ANQGSEA. CDR3 nucleotide sequence: TGCAGCGTTGGGGACAGGGCCGGGGAGCTGTTTTTT. It specifies CSVGDRAGELFF.

The chain combines TRBV6-1 with TRBJ1-5, with unresolved D. V was shortened by 8 bases and J by 2 bases, with 13 bases between the two germline ends. CDR1 MNHNS and CDR2 SASEGT come from the germline V gene. This CDR3 spans 14 amino acids. The CDR3 reads CASREGSGNQPQHF. For the CDR3, the DNA is TGTGCCAGCCGGGAGGGTTCGGGCAATCAGCCCCAGCATTTT.

The CDR3 DNA reads TGCGCCAGCAGCTCCGGGACAGCTTCTTCTGGAAACACCATATATTTT. Protein: CASSSGTASSGNTIYF. V gene TRBV5-1 combines with J gene TRBJ1-3; 7 bases agree with TRBD1. Germline lookup yields CDR1 SGHRS and CDR2 YFSETQ. After removal of 3 bases from V and 1 base from J, the junction contained 7 bases not matched to a gene. The CDR3 has 16 residues. The full variable domain, completed using reference TRBV5-1 and TRBJ1-3, is KAGVTQTPRYLIKTRGQQVTLSCSPISGHRSVSWYQQTPGQGLQFLFEYFSETQRNKGNFPGRFSGRQFSNSRSEMNVSTLELGDSALYLCASSSGTASSGNTIYFGEGSWLTVV.

This sequence joins TRBV7-9 and TRBJ2-3, with TRBD2 matching over 7 bases. This CDR3 comprises 16 residues. V dropped 5 bases and J dropped 2; count of bases not matched to a gene: 10. Germline V lookup: CDR1 SEHNR, CDR2 FQNEAQ (reference sequence). In DNA, the CDR3 is TGTGCCAGCAGCCCACGAGGGCGGGAGTCCACAGATACGCAGTATTTT. It specifies CASSPRGRESTDTQYF.

The chain recombines TRBV27 with TRBJ2-7; 7 nucleotides agree with TRBD1. Per the germline V gene, CDR1 is MNHEY and CDR2 is SMNVEV (reference sequence). The CDR3 has 16 residues. The trim removed 1 base at V and 3 bases at J, leaving 9 bases unmatched. CDR3 protein: CASSLFVGQTIYEQYF. The CDR3 region has the DNA TGTGCCAGCAGTTTATTTGTGGGACAGACAATCTACGAGCAGTACTTC.

CDR3 region: CASSLAGTGEYGYTF. The CDR3 DNA reads TGCGCCAGCAGCTTGGCTGGGACAGGGGAATATGGCTACACCTTC. The chain links TRBV5-1 to TRBJ1-2, with 10 positions matching TRBD1. Germline assignment: CDR1 SGHRS and CDR2 YFSETQ. CDR3 size: 15 residues. V lost 0 bases, J lost 5 bases, and 4 bases stayed unmatched.

J is TRBJ1-1 and V is TRBV5-1, with D possibly matching TRBD1 (5 bases). The CDR3 is 15 amino acids. Germline CDR1 reads SGHRS; CDR2 reads YFSETQ. The V and J ends lost 1 base and 3 bases respectively, with 13 bases between them. The CDR3 is CASSLYFGGDTEAFF. The CDR3 nucleotides read TGCGCCAGCAGCTTGTATTTCGGGGGGGACACTGAAGCTTTCTTT.

The chain carries TRBV28 and TRBJ1-4, with a possible D match to TRBD1 (5 bases). Germline CDR1 and CDR2: MDHEN and SYDVKM. The CDR3 contains 14 residues. Trimming left V 7 bases short and J 2 bases short, with 11 bases between. The CDR3 DNA is TGTGCCAGCACCCCAGGGTCCACTAATGAAAAACTGTTTTTT. Translated, it gives CASTPGSTNEKLFF.

J is TRBJ2-7 and V is TRBV7-8, with 9 nucleotides matching TRBD1. Germline V gene lookup returns CDR1 SGHVS and CDR2 FQNEAQ. V lost 2 bases, J lost 3 bases, and 5 bases stayed unmatched. The CDR3 is 15 residues long. CDR3 DNA: TGTGCCAGCAGCTTAACGTCGGGACAGGGCTACGAGCAGTACGTC. It codes for CASSLTSGQGYEQYV.

A few counts support this clone. The chain links TRBV30 to TRBJ1-2; D remains unclear. CDR1 is GTSNPN and CDR2 is SVGIG in the germline V gene (reference sequence). There are 11 residues in the CDR3. The V end lost 0 bases, the J end lost 5 bases, and 4 bases lay between the germline ends. CDR3: CAWSVQYGYTF. The CDR3 DNA reads as TGTGCCTGGAGTGTACAGTATGGCTACACCTTC.

The rearrangement uses TRBV5-1 and TRBJ2-5; TRBD2 matches at 8 bases. J lost 4 bases, V lost 3 bases, and 8 bases had no gene match. This CDR3 has 15 amino acids. Germline V CDR1 and CDR2: SGHRS, YFSETQ. CDR3 DNA: TGCGCCAGCAGCTCCCTATTCCGGGGGGGAGAGACCCAGTACTTC. It encodes CASSSLFRGGETQYF.

The rearrangement uses TRBV5-1 and TRBJ1-5; TRBD1 is a possible D gene (5 bases). With 4 bases removed from V and 0 bases from J, the gap between germline ends came to 11 bases. CDR1 is SGHRS, CDR2 YFSETQ, per germline. The CDR3 is 15 residues long. The CDR3 DNA reads as TGCGCCAGCAGCGCATGGGGGGATAGCAATCAGCCCCAGCATTTT. Its protein is CASSAWGDSNQPQHF.

V is TRBV2 and J is TRBJ1-4; the D is unclear. Per germline, CDR1 SNHLY and CDR2 FYNNEI. V was shortened by 2 bases and J by 7 bases, with 8 bases between the two germline ends. CDR3 length: 13 residues. CDR3 in amino acids: CASSERQIEKLFF. Written as DNA, the CDR3 is TGTGCCAGCAGTGAACGTCAGATTGAAAAACTGTTTTTT.

The chain uses TRBV18 and TRBJ2-3; 9 nucleotides align to TRBD2. The germline V gene has CDR1 KGHSH and CDR2 LQKENI. The CDR3 sequence is 15 residues long. V lost 4 bases to trimming and J lost 1 base; unmatched junction nucleotides: 3. This CDR3 reads CASSRGGAGTDTQYF. The CDR3 coding sequence is TGTGCCAGCTCACGCGGGGGGGCCGGCACAGATACGCAGTATTTT.

This clone was observed a handful of times. The chain has TRBV6-5 and TRBJ2-7; TRBD1 matches 10 bases. Germline CDR1 is MNHEY and CDR2 is SVGAGI. V shed 6 bases, J shed 3 bases, and the junction held 2 bases outside the gene matches. The CDR3 runs 13 residues. The DNA for the CDR3 is TGTGCCAGCAGGGACAGGGGGAGCTACGAGCAGTACTTC. It translates to CASRDRGSYEQYF.

About this clone itself: This same CDR3 is encoded by further DNA sequences in the sample. The CDR3 nucleotides read TGTGCCAGCAGCTTAAACCGGGAGACCCAGTACTTC. As protein: CASSLNRETQYF. The chain has TRBV7-9 and TRBJ2-5, with D uncertain. Germline V gene sequence: CDR1 SEHNR, CDR2 FQNEAQ (reference sequence). Trimming removed 2 bases from V and 5 bases from J, with 6 bases in between. The CDR3 sequence is 12 residues long.

CDR3 sequence reads: CASSESDGSSGNTIYF. The CDR3 DNA is TGTGCCAGCAGTGAATCGGACGGGAGCTCTGGAAACACCATATATTTT. V gene TRBV6-1 combines with J gene TRBJ1-3; D gene unclear. Trimming pared 2 bases from V and 0 bases from J, leaving 11 bases between. The germline CDR1 and CDR2 sequences are MNHNS and SASEGT. The CDR3 contains 16 residues.